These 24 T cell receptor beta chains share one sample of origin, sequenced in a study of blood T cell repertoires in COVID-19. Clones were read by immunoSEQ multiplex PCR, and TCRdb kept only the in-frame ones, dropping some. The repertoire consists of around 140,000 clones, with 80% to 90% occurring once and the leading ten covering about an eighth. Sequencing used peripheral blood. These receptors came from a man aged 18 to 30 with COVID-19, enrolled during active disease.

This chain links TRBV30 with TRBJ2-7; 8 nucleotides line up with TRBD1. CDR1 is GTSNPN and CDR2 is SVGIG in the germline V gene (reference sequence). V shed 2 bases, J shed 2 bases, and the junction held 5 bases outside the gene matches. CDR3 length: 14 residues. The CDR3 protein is CAWSLGQGAYEQYF. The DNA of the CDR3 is TGTGCCTGGAGTCTAGGACAGGGTGCCTACGAGCAGTACTTC. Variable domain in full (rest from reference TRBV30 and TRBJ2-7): SQTIHQWPATLVQPVGSPLSLECTVEGTSNPNLYWYRQAAGRGLQLLFYSVGIGQISSEVPQNLSASRPQDRQFILSSKKLLLSDSGFYLCAWSLGQGAYEQYFGPGTRLTVT.

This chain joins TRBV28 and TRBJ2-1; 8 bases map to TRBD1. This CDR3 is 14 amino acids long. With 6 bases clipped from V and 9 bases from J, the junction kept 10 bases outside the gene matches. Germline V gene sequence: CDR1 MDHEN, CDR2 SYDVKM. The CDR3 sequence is CASRPDREAVEQFF. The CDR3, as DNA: TGTGCCAGCAGACCGGACAGGGAGGCGGTTGAGCAGTTCTTC. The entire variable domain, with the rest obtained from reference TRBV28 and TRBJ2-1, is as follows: DVKVTQSSRYLVKRTGEKVFLECVQDMDHENMFWYRQDPGLGLRLIYFSYDVKMKEKGDIPEGYSVSREKKERFSLILESASTNQTSMYLCASRPDREAVEQFFGPGTRLTVL.

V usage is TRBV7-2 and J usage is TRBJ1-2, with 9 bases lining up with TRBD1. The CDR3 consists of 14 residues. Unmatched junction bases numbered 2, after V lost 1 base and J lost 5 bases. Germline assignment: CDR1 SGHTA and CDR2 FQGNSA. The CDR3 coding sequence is TGTGCCAGCAGCTTAGTCGGACAGGGGTATGGCTACACCTTC. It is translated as CASSLVGQGYGYTF.

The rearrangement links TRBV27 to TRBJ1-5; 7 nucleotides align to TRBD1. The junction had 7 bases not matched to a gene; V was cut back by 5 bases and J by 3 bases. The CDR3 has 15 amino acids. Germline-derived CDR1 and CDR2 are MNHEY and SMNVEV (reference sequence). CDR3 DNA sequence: TGTGCCAGCAGTGTGACAGGGTTTTACAATCAGCCCCAGCATTTT. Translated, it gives CASSVTGFYNQPQHF.

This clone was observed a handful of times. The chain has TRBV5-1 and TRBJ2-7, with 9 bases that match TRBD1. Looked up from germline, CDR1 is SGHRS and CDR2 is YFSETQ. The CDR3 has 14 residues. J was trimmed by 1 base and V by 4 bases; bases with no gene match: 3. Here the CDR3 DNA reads TGCGCCAGCAGCCCGGGGACAGGGTCCTACGAGCAGTACTTC. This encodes CASSPGTGSYEQYF.

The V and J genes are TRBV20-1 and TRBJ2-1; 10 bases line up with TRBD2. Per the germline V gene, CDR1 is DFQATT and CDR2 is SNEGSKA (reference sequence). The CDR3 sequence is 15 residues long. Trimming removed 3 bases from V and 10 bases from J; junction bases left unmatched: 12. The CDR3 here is CSASELAGESGEQFF. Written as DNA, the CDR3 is TGCAGTGCTAGTGAGCTAGCGGGAGAGTCGGGAGAGCAGTTCTTC.

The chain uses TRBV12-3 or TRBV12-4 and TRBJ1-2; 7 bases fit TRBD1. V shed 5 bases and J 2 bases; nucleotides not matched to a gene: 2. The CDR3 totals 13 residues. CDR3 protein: CASSRDSNYGYTF. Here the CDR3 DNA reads TGTGCCAGCAGTCGGGACAGCAACTATGGCTACACCTTC.

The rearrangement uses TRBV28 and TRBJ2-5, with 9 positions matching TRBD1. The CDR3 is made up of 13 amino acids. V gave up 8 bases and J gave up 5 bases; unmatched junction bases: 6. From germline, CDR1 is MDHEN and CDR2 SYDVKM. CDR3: CASQTGGSETQYF. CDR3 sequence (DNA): TGTGCCAGCCAAACAGGGGGCTCGGAGACCCAGTACTTC.

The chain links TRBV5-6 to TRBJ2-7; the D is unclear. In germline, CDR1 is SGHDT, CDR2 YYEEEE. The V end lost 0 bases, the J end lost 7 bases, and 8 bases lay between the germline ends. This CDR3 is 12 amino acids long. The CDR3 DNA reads TGTGCCAGCAGCTTGGGGGCTGGAGAGCAGTACTTC. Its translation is CASSLGAGEQYF.

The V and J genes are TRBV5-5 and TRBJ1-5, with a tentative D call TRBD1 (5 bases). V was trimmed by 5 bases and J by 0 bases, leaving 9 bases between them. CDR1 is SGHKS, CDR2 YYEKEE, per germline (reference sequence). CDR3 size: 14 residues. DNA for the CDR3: TGTGCCAGCAGTTCAGGGTATAGCAATCAGCCCCAGCATTTT. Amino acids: CASSSGYSNQPQHF.

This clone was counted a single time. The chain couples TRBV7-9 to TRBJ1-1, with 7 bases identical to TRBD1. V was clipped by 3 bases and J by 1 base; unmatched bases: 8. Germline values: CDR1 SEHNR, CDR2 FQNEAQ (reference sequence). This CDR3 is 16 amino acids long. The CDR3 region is CASSFTGAEGNTEAFF. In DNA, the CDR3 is TGTGCCAGCAGCTTTACAGGGGCCGAGGGGAACACTGAAGCTTTCTTT. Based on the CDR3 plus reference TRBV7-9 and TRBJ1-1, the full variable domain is DTGVSQNPRHKITKRGQNVTFRCDPISEHNRLYWYRQTLGQGPEFLTYFQNEAQLEKSRLLSDRFSAERPKGSFSTLEIQRTEQGDSAMYLCASSFTGAEGNTEAFFGQGTRLTVV.

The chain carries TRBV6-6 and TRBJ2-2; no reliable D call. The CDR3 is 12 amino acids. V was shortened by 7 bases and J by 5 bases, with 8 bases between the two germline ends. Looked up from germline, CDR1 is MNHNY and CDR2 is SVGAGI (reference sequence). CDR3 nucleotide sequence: TGTGCCAGCACTGTCACAACCGGGGAGCTGTTTTTT. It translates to CASTVTTGELFF.

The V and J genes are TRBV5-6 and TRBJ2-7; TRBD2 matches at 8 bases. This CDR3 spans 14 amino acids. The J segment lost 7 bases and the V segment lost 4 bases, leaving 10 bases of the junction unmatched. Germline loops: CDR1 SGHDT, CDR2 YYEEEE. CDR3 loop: CASSRLAGRGEQYF. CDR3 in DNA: TGTGCCAGCAGCCGGCTAGCGGGCAGAGGTGAGCAGTACTTC.

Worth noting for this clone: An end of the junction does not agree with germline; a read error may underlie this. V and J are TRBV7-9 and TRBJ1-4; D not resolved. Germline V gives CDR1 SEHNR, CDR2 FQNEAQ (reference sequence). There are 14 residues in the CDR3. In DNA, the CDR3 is TGTGCCAGCAGCTTAAACAGTGTTAATGAAAAACTGCTTTTT. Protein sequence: CASSLNSVNEKLLF.

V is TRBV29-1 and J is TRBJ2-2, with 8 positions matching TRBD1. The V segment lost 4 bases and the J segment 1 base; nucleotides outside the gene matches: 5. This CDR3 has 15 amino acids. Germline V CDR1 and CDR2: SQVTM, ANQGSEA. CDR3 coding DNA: TGCAGCGTTGGTAGGGACAGGATGAACACCGGGGAGCTGTTTTTT. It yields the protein CSVGRDRMNTGELFF.

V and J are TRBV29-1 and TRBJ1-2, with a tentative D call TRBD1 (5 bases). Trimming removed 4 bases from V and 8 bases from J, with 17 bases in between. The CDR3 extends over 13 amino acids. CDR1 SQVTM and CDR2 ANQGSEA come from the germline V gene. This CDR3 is CSVGVQGVLGYTF. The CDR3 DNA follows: TGCAGCGTTGGGGTCCAGGGTGTGCTAGGCTACACCTTC.

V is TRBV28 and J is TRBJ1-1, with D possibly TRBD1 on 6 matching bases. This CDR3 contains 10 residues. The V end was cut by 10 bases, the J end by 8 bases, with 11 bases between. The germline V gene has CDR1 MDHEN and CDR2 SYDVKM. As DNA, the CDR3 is TGTGCCACCTTAGACAGGGAAGCTTTCTTT. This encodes CATLDREAFF.

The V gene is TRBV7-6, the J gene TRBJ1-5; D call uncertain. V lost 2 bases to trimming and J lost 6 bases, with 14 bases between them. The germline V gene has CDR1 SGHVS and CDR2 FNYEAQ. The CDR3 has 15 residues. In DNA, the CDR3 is TGTGCCAGCAGCTTACGGGAAGGGATGGGTCAGCCCCAGCATTTT. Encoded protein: CASSLREGMGQPQHF. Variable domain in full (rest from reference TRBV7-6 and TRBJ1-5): GAGVSQSPRYKVTKRGQDVALRCDPISGHVSLYWYRQALGQGPEFLTYFNYEAQQDKSGLPNDRFSAERPEGSISTLTIQRTEQRDSAMYRCASSLREGMGQPQHFGDGTRLSIL.

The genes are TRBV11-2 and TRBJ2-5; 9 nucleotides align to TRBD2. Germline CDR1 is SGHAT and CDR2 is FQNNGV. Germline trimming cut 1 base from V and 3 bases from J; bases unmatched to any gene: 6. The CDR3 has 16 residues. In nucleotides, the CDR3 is TGTGCCAGCAGCTTAGTCGGGGCGGGAGGGGAAGAGACCCAGTACTTC. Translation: CASSLVGAGGEETQYF.

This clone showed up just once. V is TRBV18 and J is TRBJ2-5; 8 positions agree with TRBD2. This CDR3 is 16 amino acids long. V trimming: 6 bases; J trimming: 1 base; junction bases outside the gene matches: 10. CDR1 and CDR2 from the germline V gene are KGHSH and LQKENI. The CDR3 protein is CASSPRTSSTQETQYF. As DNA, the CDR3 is TGTGCCAGCTCCCCTCGGACTAGCAGCACCCAAGAGACCCAGTACTTC.

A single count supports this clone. CDR3 loop: CASGQVSTDTQYF. The CDR3 DNA reads TGTGCCAGTGGACAGGTGAGCACAGATACGCAGTATTTT. This chain joins TRBV6-5 and TRBJ2-3; TRBD1 matches 7 bases. Germline assignment: CDR1 MNHEY and CDR2 SVGAGI. V lost 9 bases to trimming and J lost 0 bases; unmatched junction nucleotides: 3. This CDR3 comprises 13 residues.

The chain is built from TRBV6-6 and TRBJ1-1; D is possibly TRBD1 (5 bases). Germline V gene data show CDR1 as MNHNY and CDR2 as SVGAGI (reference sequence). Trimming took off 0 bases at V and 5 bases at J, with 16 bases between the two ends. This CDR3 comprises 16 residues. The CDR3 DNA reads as TGTGCCAGCAGTTACTCCCGGCCGGGGCGGGGAACTGAAGCTTTCTTT. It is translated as CASSYSRPGRGTEAFF.

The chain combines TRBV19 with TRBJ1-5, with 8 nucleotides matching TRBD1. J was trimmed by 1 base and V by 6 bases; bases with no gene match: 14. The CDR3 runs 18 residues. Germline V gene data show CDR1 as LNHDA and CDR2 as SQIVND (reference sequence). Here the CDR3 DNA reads TGTGCCAGTAGACCCGGGCAGGGGGCGCCCCTAAGCAATCAGCCCCAGCATTTT. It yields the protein CASRPGQGAPLSNQPQHF.

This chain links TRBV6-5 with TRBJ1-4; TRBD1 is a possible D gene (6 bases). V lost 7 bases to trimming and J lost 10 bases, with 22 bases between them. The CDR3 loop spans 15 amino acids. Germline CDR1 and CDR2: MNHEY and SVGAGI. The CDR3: CASTFGTRGFGKLFF. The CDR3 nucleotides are TGTGCCAGCACCTTCGGAACCAGGGGTTTTGGAAAACTGTTTTTT.